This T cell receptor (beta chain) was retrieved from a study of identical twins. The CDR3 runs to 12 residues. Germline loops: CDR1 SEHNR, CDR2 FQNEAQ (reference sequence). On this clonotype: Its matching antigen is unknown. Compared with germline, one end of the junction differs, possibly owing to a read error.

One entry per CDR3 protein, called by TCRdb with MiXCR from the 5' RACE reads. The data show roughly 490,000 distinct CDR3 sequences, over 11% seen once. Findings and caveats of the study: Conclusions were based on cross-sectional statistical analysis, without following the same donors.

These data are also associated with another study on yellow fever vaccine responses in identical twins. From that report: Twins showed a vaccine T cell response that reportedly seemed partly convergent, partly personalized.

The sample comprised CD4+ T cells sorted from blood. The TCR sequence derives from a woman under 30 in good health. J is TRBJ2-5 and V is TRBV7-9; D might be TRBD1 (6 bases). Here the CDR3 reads CASSSRPGRTDF. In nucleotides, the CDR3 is TGTGCCAGCAGCTCTAGGCCGGGACGGACAGACTTC.